The present TCR beta chain was sequenced within a study of T cells after yellow fever vaccination (dated by TCRdb to about 2019). About the investigation overall: Libraries from fractions with low cell numbers were prepared with the SMART-Seq v4 Ultra Low Input RNA kit. To track T-cell clones before and after primary and booster YFV17D yellow fever vaccination, bulk TCR alpha and beta repertoires were sequenced longitudinally. Two healthy male donors made up the cohort, one aged 18 to 30 years and the other aged 30 to 40 years. Bulk PBMC replicates and cell subsets were isolated from blood drawn at multiple timepoints before and after both primary and secondary immunization.

Sequencing instrument: Illumina NovaSeq 6000. TCR cDNA was synthesized by 5'RACE template switching, through which a universal primer site and unique molecular identifiers were introduced. Priming of cDNA synthesis was performed from both the TCR alpha and TCR beta constant segments. Two PCR steps were used to amplify libraries, with sample barcodes and sequencing adapters being added in the second step. Libraries were sequenced on Illumina HiSeq 2500 (2x100 bp) or NovaSeq (2x150 bp). In the paper's pipeline: MIGEC was used to demultiplex reads and collapse the reads into UMI consensus sequences, and MiXCR was used for V(D)J alignment. Clonotypes responding to the vaccine were identified with edgeR on replicate PBMC samples, with the criteria of FDR below 0.01 and a log2 fold change above 5 up to day 15. Bulk clonotypes were assigned CD4 or CD8 identity according to which sequenced CD4 or CD8 repertoire held them at higher abundance. TCRdb redid the processing of the public reads, applying fastp at Q25 and MiXCR, and retained in-frame beta chains. Here each entry gathers all rows of one CDR3 protein and keeps the most common genes and DNA. The V and J calls were determined by TCRdb, not by the authors. The sample has a few hundred thousand distinct CDR3 sequences on record, roughly 4% of them singletons. The ten largest make up approximately 25% of the sample.

The treatment or condition label, as the study defines it: live attenuated yellow fever vaccine strain. At each blood-draw timepoint, two biological replicates of bulk PBMCs were collected. PBMCs were isolated from peripheral blood using a standard Ficoll-Paque protocol. RNA was extracted with TriZol from bulk PBMCs, CD4 and CD8 fractions, and dextramer-positive and dextramer-negative fractions. Study-wide conclusions, independent of this receptor: After the booster, most clones that had expanded after primary vaccination were detected again (approximately 97% of CD4 and more than 85% of CD8), suggesting broad maintenance of memory. The study included only a couple of donors, which limits how far the findings can be generalized. The secondary T-cell response was weaker than the primary response but faster, peaking on day 5 instead of day 15. A small share of clonotypes was detected in both CD4 and CD8 compartments, with the overlap likely arising from convergent recombination. Because abundant contaminating clonotypes from the bulk population could be contained in FACS-sorted repertoires, computational filtering was required.

CDR1 MNHEY and CDR2 SMNVEV are derived from the germline V gene (reference sequence). V is clipped by 5 bases and J by 5 bases, and the sequence between their germline boundaries is 18 bases long. Its CDR3 holds 15 amino acids, cysteine through phenylalanine. Here the CDR3 DNA is all that survives: 45 bases in frame from base 1. In this sample, this clonotype turned up a few times. What antigen it recognizes has not been identified. One base away there is no much larger clone; base qualities are not given. Rearrangement joined TRBV27 to TRBJ2-5, with the D segment possibly TRBD1 or TRBD2, each aligning over 6 bases. Source: PBMCs, taken 5 days after the yellow fever booster vaccination. This clonotype originated in a young man who received the YFV17D yellow fever vaccine. The CDR3 protein: CASSLVLGGVETQYF. The DNA is as follows: TGTGCCAGCAGTCTCGTTTTGGGGGGCGTGGAGACCCAGTACTTC.